Shown below are 16 T cell receptor beta chains from a single sample sequenced in a study of identical twins. One entry per CDR3 protein, called by TCRdb with MiXCR from the 5' RACE reads. The sample has approximately 690,000 distinct CDR3 sequences; 6% to 6.5% are singletons. Sequencing used naive T cells sorted from blood. These receptors came from a man aged 18 to 29 in good health.

The J gene is TRBJ2-7, the V gene TRBV20-1, with 8 positions matching TRBD1. CDR3 length equals 13 residues. Germline loops: CDR1 DFQATT, CDR2 SNEGSKA (reference sequence). The junction had 9 bases not matched to a gene; V was cut back by 6 bases and J by 5 bases. CDR3 in amino acids: CSASGQGAHEQYV. The CDR3 DNA reads as TGCAGTGCCAGCGGGCAGGGGGCCCACGAGCAGTACGTC.

This clonotype was seen a handful of times. The chain combines TRBV10-3 with TRBJ2-5, with D maybe TRBD2 (5 bases). Germline CDR1 reads ENHRY; CDR2 reads SYGVKD. This CDR3 has 15 amino acids. Trimming shortened V by 3 bases and J by 3 bases, and 14 bases separated the two germline ends. The CDR3 reads CAISDSRGLKETQYF. The DNA of the CDR3 is TGTGCCATCAGTGACTCACGGGGTTTGAAAGAGACCCAGTACTTC.

This chain uses TRBV12-3 or TRBV12-4 with TRBJ2-3; tentatively, D is TRBD2 (5 bases). V shed 7 bases and J shed 2 bases, with 13 bases lying between them. The length of the CDR3 is 14 residues. The DNA of the CDR3 is TGTGCCAGCAACCCAGCGGATCTCACAGATACGCAGTATTTT. It yields the protein CASNPADLTDTQYF.

This clonotype was recorded at least ten times. The chain links TRBV28 to TRBJ2-7, with D unresolved. Germline values: CDR1 MDHEN, CDR2 SYDVKM. This CDR3 has 12 residues. Deletions cut 5 bases from V and 10 bases from J, with 15 bases between. The CDR3 loop is CASSPNNLYQYF. The CDR3 DNA reads TGTGCCAGCAGTCCTAATAACTTATACCAGTACTTC.

This clonotype was picked up a small number of times. CDR3 region: CASSLITGDVSKNIQYF. The CDR3, as DNA: TGTGCCAGCAGCTTGATTACAGGGGACGTGAGTAAAAACATTCAGTACTTC. The rearrangement joins TRBV5-5 to TRBJ2-4, with TRBD1 identical over 7 bases. The CDR3 totals 17 residues. CDR1 SGHKS and CDR2 YYEKEE come from the germline V gene (reference sequence). J gave up 4 bases and V 1 base, and 11 bases lay outside the gene matches.

This clonotype was seen a few times. The chain is built from TRBV12-3 or TRBV12-4 and TRBJ1-4; 7 nucleotides align to TRBD1. The CDR3 is 15 amino acids. Trimming took 6 bases from V and 4 from J; bases not matched to a gene: 8. CDR3 sequence reads: CASRQGPHLNEKLFF. CDR3 nucleotides: TGTGCCAGCAGACAGGGGCCGCACCTTAATGAAAAACTGTTTTTT.

The sample holds many counts of this clonotype. CDR3 region: CASSISVTDTQYF. DNA of the CDR3: TGTGCCAGCAGCATCAGTGTTACAGATACGCAGTATTTT. V gene TRBV11-1 combines with J gene TRBJ2-3, with unresolved D. The CDR3 is made up of 13 amino acids. Germline values: CDR1 SGHAT, CDR2 FQDESV (reference sequence). Deletions cut 5 bases from V and 3 bases from J, with 9 bases between.

The chain combines TRBV2 with TRBJ2-4, with D tentatively TRBD1 (6 bases). Between the trimmed V and J ends, which lost 6 bases and 3 bases, there was a span of 12 bases. This CDR3 spans 14 amino acids. The germline gives CDR1 SNHLY, CDR2 FYNNEI. CDR3 sequence (DNA): TGTGCCAGCAGACTGACAGGCCTCAAAAACATTCAGTACTTC. Protein: CASRLTGLKNIQYF.

In its sample, this clonotype was seen a few times. J is TRBJ1-2 and V is TRBV4-1; TRBD1 agrees at 7 bases. CDR3 size: 14 residues. Unmatched junction bases numbered 9, after V lost 7 bases and J lost 4 bases. Germline V gives CDR1 MGHRA, CDR2 YSYEKL. The CDR3 is CASTRGQRSYGYTF. In DNA form, the CDR3 reads TGCGCCAGCACCCGGGGACAGCGATCCTATGGCTACACCTTC.

A few counts support this clonotype. V gene TRBV5-5 combines with J gene TRBJ1-1; a weak D match, TRBD1 (5 bases). In germline, CDR1 is SGHKS, CDR2 YYEKEE (reference sequence). V was cut by 0 bases and J by 9 bases, with 15 bases left in between. This CDR3 comprises 14 residues. The CDR3 nucleotides are TGTGCCAGCAGCTTGGCCTCGGGGCAGGCGCAAGCTTTCTTT. This encodes CASSLASGQAQAFF.

The chain uses TRBV7-9 and TRBJ2-1; D could derive from TRBD1 or TRBD2 (5 bases each). This CDR3 contains 15 residues. Germline V gives CDR1 SEHNR, CDR2 FQNEAQ (reference sequence). V was shortened by 1 base and J by 8 bases, with 15 bases between the two germline ends. The CDR3 coding sequence is TGTGCCAGCAGCTTAGGGACGGGACCTGGCGATGAGCAGTTCTTC. Amino acid sequence: CASSLGTGPGDEQFF.

This clonotype was picked up many times. The chain employs TRBV12-3 or TRBV12-4 and TRBJ1-5; TRBD1 matches at 7 bases. The CDR3 consists of 19 residues. With 4 bases clipped from V and 0 bases from J, the junction kept 15 bases outside the gene matches. This chain's CDR3 is CASSSFWGTEVLSNQPQHF. CDR3 sequence (DNA): TGTGCCAGCAGTTCCTTCTGGGGGACAGAGGTTCTTAGCAATCAGCCCCAGCATTTT.

The chain has TRBV5-5 and TRBJ2-7; tentative D call: TRBD2 (5 bases). The germline gives CDR1 SGHKS, CDR2 YYEKEE (reference sequence). Trimming removed 0 bases at V and 3 bases at J, with 10 bases between. This CDR3 comprises 14 residues. This chain's CDR3 is CASSLAGGNYEQYF. CDR3 nucleotide sequence: TGTGCCAGCAGCTTGGCCGGAGGCAACTACGAGCAGTACTTC.

This clonotype came up a few times. The rearrangement uses TRBV24-1 and TRBJ2-1; D not certain. Germline CDR1 reads KGHDR; CDR2 reads SFDVKD. Trimming shortened V by 10 bases and J by 1 base, and 10 bases separated the two germline ends. There are 13 residues in the CDR3. CDR3 coding DNA: TGTGCCACTTATACTACGTCCTACAATGAGCAGTTCTTC. It yields the protein CATYTTSYNEQFF.

This clonotype has a handful of counts. The gene calls are TRBV5-1 and TRBJ1-1; perhaps TRBD1 as D (5 bases). This CDR3 has 17 residues. Germline V lookup: CDR1 SGHRS, CDR2 YFSETQ. Trimming shortened V by 1 base and J by 1 base, and 17 bases separated the two germline ends. CDR3 coding DNA: TGCGCCAGCAGCTTGCCCTCGAGGGGTGTGGCGAACACTGAAGCTTTCTTT. Amino acids: CASSLPSRGVANTEAFF. Combining the CDR3 with reference TRBV5-1 and TRBJ1-1 gives the whole variable domain KAGVTQTPRYLIKTRGQQVTLSCSPISGHRSVSWYQQTPGQGLQFLFEYFSETQRNKGNFPGRFSGRQFSNSRSEMNVSTLELGDSALYLCASSLPSRGVANTEAFFGQGTRLTVV.

This clonotype was recorded at least ten times. The V gene is TRBV5-1, the J gene TRBJ2-1; 14 positions match TRBD2. V was pared by 3 bases and J by 13 bases, with 6 bases of the junction left unmatched. This CDR3 spans 14 amino acids. From germline, CDR1 is SGHRS and CDR2 YFSETQ. The CDR3 loop is CASSSGTSGSDQFF. As DNA, the CDR3 is TGCGCCAGCAGCTCCGGGACTAGCGGGAGTGATCAGTTCTTC.